The 26 T cell receptor beta chains in this list originate from one sample, sequenced in a study of cytomegalovirus exposure and HLA in healthy donors. Profiled with immunoSEQ multiplex PCR; TCRdb holds only in-frame clones, not every one. The sample has approximately 99,000 clones; 90% to 97% are singletons. The sequenced sample was PBMCs. The receptor set was obtained from a woman between 18 and 30 years old in good health and CMV-seronegative.

The rearrangement uses TRBV18 and TRBJ1-3; the D gene is possibly TRBD1 (5 bases). This CDR3 spans 13 amino acids. Germline loops: CDR1 KGHSH, CDR2 LQKENI. The V gene lost 2 bases and the J gene lost 9 bases, with 11 bases spanning the gap. This CDR3 reads CASSPARDRTIYF. The CDR3 nucleotides are TGTGCCAGCTCACCAGCCAGGGATCGCACCATATATTTT.

The rearrangement links TRBV28 to TRBJ1-1; D is unresolved. Germline CDR1 and CDR2: MDHEN and SYDVKM. The CDR3 length is 15 residues. Deletions cut 7 bases from V and 1 base from J, with 16 bases between. CDR3 bases: TGTGCCAGCATTCTGACGGGGATGGGGAACACTGAAGCTTTCTTT. This gives the protein CASILTGMGNTEAFF.

The genes are TRBV27 and TRBJ2-5; 9 nucleotides align to TRBD1. Trimming cost V 4 bases and J 5 bases; bases outside gene matches: 8. From germline, CDR1 is MNHEY and CDR2 SMNVEV (reference sequence). The CDR3 length is 15 residues. The CDR3 DNA follows: TGTGCCAGCAGTTCCGCCGGGACAGGGAGGGAGACCCAGTACTTC. The encoded protein is CASSSAGTGRETQYF.

This chain connects TRBV9 to TRBJ2-7; D gene uncertain. V was pared by 10 bases and J by 2 bases, with 7 bases between. There are 10 residues in the CDR3. Germline V lookup: CDR1 SGDLS, CDR2 YYNGEE. The CDR3 spells CAGGTYEQYF. In DNA form, the CDR3 reads TGTGCCGGCGGAACCTACGAGCAGTACTTC.

The genes are TRBV5-1 and TRBJ2-7; the D is unclear. Per the germline V gene, CDR1 is SGHRS and CDR2 is YFSETQ. This CDR3 contains 11 residues. The V end was cut by 3 bases, the J end by 3 bases, with 4 bases between. The CDR3 DNA is TGCGCCAGCAGCTCCCACTACGAGCAGTACTTC. Translated, it gives CASSSHYEQYF.

The CDR3 DNA reads as TGTGCCAGCAGTTACACAGGGGGGCTGACCGGGGAGCTGTTTTTT. Protein product: CASSYTGGLTGELFF. The chain employs TRBV6-5 and TRBJ2-2, with TRBD1 matching 8 bases. Trimming cost V 2 bases and J 5 bases; bases outside gene matches: 4. The CDR3 totals 15 residues. Per the germline V gene, CDR1 is MNHEY and CDR2 is SVGAGI.

This rearrangement joins TRBV7-3 to TRBJ1-6; possible D gene TRBD1, 6 bases. Germline V gene sequence: CDR1 SGHTA, CDR2 FQGTGA. The V end lost 5 bases, the J end lost 5 bases, and 13 bases lay between the germline ends. The CDR3 runs 15 residues. CDR3 DNA: TGTGCCAGCAGCCCACAGGGCAGGAATAATTCACCCCTCCACTTT. Its translation: CASSPQGRNNSPLHF.

This sequence joins TRBV28 and TRBJ2-3; TRBD1 might be the D (5 bases). Germline lookup yields CDR1 MDHEN and CDR2 SYDVKM. The CDR3 has 13 residues. With 5 bases removed from V and 2 bases from J, the gap between germline ends came to 8 bases. CDR3 in DNA: TGTGCCAGCAGTGTGGACAACACAGATACGCAGTATTTT. As protein: CASSVDNTDTQYF. Full variable domain (rest looked up from reference TRBV28 and TRBJ2-3): DVKVTQSSRYLVKRTGEKVFLECVQDMDHENMFWYRQDPGLGLRLIYFSYDVKMKEKGDIPEGYSVSREKKERFSLILESASTNQTSMYLCASSVDNTDTQYFGPGTRLTVL.

The J gene is TRBJ2-1, the V gene TRBV7-3; D gene uncertain. This CDR3 has 13 amino acids. Trimming cost V 1 base and J 8 bases, with 9 bases left between them. Germline loops: CDR1 SGHTA, CDR2 FQGTGA. The CDR3 loop reads CASSLIGMHEQFF. CDR3 bases: TGTGCCAGCAGCTTAATCGGTATGCATGAGCAGTTCTTC. Using reference TRBV7-3 and TRBJ2-1 for the parts outside the CDR3, the full variable domain is GAGVSQTPSNKVTEKGKYVELRCDPISGHTALYWYRQSLGQGPEFLIYFQGTGAADDSGLPNDRFFAVRPEGSVSTLKIQRTERGDSAVYLCASSLIGMHEQFFGPGTRLTVL.

The chain uses TRBV7-9 and TRBJ1-2, with 7 bases that match TRBD1. CDR3 size: 15 residues. Germline-derived CDR1 and CDR2 are SEHNR and FQNEAQ (reference sequence). V gave up 10 bases and J gave up 0 bases; unmatched junction bases: 11. The chain's CDR3 is CANPGTEGSNYGYTF. For the CDR3, the DNA is TGTGCCAACCCAGGGACAGAGGGATCTAACTATGGCTACACCTTC.

The V call is TRBV2, the J call TRBJ2-2, with 14 positions matching TRBD2. Trimming removed 4 bases from V and 5 bases from J; junction bases left unmatched: 0. The V gene's germline CDR1 is SNHLY and CDR2 FYNNEI. This CDR3 spans 15 amino acids. The CDR3 here is CASSGTSGGTGELFF. The CDR3 DNA follows: TGTGCCAGCAGTGGGACTAGCGGGGGGACCGGGGAGCTGTTTTTT.

This clone has a single count. This chain links TRBV9 with TRBJ1-2; no reliable D call. This CDR3 is 13 amino acids long. V was trimmed by 5 bases and J by 9 bases, leaving 17 bases between them. Germline CDR1 is SGDLS and CDR2 is YYNGEE. The chain's CDR3 is CASSALGEASYTF. The CDR3 nucleotides are TGTGCCAGCAGTGCCCTCGGGGAAGCTAGCTACACCTTC. Looking up the rest from reference TRBV9 and TRBJ1-2 gives the full variable domain: DSGVTQTPKHLITATGQRVTLRCSPRSGDLSVYWYQQSLDQGLQFLIQYYNGEERAKGNILERFSAQQFPDLHSELNLSSLELGDSALYFCASSALGEASYTFGSGTRLTVV.

This rearrangement joins TRBV18 to TRBJ2-1, with a tentative D call TRBD1 (6 bases). Per germline, CDR1 KGHSH and CDR2 LQKENI. V was trimmed by 4 bases and J by 5 bases, leaving 18 bases between them. This CDR3 is built from 16 residues. CDR3 nucleotides: TGTGCCAGCTCACTAAGAACCGGGACACACAACAATGAGCAGTTCTTC. Its protein is CASSLRTGTHNNEQFF. The full variable domain, completed using reference TRBV18 and TRBJ2-1, is NAGVMQNPRHLVRRRGQEARLRCSPMKGHSHVYWYRQLPEEGLKFMVYLQKENIIDESGMPKERFSAEFPKEGPSILRIQQVVRGDSAAYFCASSLRTGTHNNEQFFGPGTRLTVL.

The V and J genes are TRBV28 and TRBJ2-7, with D perhaps matching TRBD1 (6 bases). The CDR3 runs to 12 residues. Germline CDR1 and CDR2: MDHEN and SYDVKM. The V and J ends lost 3 bases and 6 bases respectively, with 9 bases between them. CDR3: CASSFQGFEQYF. The CDR3 nucleotides are TGTGCCAGCAGTTTCCAGGGGTTCGAGCAGTACTTC.

The chain joins TRBV5-6 to TRBJ2-2; D may be TRBD1 (6 bases). There are 16 residues in the CDR3. Looked up from germline, CDR1 is SGHDT and CDR2 is YYEEEE. Trimming left V 1 base short and J 3 bases short, with 13 bases between. DNA for the CDR3: TGTGCCAGCAGCTTGTGGACAGTTCGGGACACCGGGGAGCTGTTTTTT. Protein sequence: CASSLWTVRDTGELFF.

The gene calls are TRBV5-6 and TRBJ2-3; D gene uncertain. Trimming took 5 bases from V and 1 from J, leaving 8 bases between them. CDR3 size: 13 residues. Germline assignment: CDR1 SGHDT and CDR2 YYEEEE. As DNA, the CDR3 is TGTGCCAGCAGTAGAAGTGGCACAGATACGCAGTATTTT. It is translated as CASSRSGTDTQYF.

V gene TRBV19 combines with J gene TRBJ2-3; 9 bases line up with TRBD1. CDR3 length: 15 amino acids. V gave up 5 bases and J gave up 4 bases; unmatched junction bases: 7. CDR1 is LNHDA and CDR2 is SQIVND in the germline V gene (reference sequence). CDR3 loop: CASSLTGGIADTQYF. Written as DNA, the CDR3 is TGTGCCAGTAGTTTAACAGGGGGCATAGCAGATACGCAGTATTTT.

V usage is TRBV9 and J usage is TRBJ1-1, with 7 bases fitting TRBD1. The junction had 2 bases not matched to a gene; V was cut back by 4 bases and J by 2 bases. The CDR3 totals 13 residues. Germline CDR1 is SGDLS and CDR2 is YYNGEE. The CDR3 sequence is CASSRGPNTEAFF. In nucleotides, the CDR3 is TGTGCCAGCAGCAGGGGGCCCAACACTGAAGCTTTCTTT.

The chain employs TRBV7-9 and TRBJ1-2; D is unresolved. V shed 5 bases and J shed 8 bases, with 15 bases lying between them. The germline V gene encodes CDR1 SEHNR and CDR2 FQNEAQ (reference sequence). The length of the CDR3 is 13 residues. The CDR3 coding sequence is TGTGCCAGCAGCGAATTGGGCGATTACGGCTACACCTTC. Its protein is CASSELGDYGYTF. The variable domain in full, completed from reference TRBV7-9 and TRBJ1-2, reads DTGVSQNPRHKITKRGQNVTFRCDPISEHNRLYWYRQTLGQGPEFLTYFQNEAQLEKSRLLSDRFSAERPKGSFSTLEIQRTEQGDSAMYLCASSELGDYGYTFGSGTRLTVV.

This sequence joins TRBV7-3 and TRBJ2-2, with 11 bases fitting TRBD1. There are 16 residues in the CDR3. V shed 1 base and J 4 bases; nucleotides not matched to a gene: 2. The germline gives CDR1 SGHTA, CDR2 FQGTGA. The CDR3 DNA sequence: TGTGCCAGCAGCTTAATTGGGACAGGGGGCACCGGGGAGCTGTTTTTT. Translation: CASSLIGTGGTGELFF.

This clone has a single count. The chain has TRBV7-3 and TRBJ2-3, with TRBD2 matching 11 bases. V shed 2 bases, J shed 1 base, and the junction held 5 bases outside the gene matches. The CDR3 totals 17 residues. CDR1 and CDR2 (germline): SGHTA, FQGTGA. The chain's CDR3 is CASSLLGTSGRTDTQYF. The CDR3 bases are TGTGCCAGCAGCTTATTAGGGACTAGCGGACGCACAGATACGCAGTATTTT.

The chain couples TRBV2 to TRBJ2-3, with D tentatively TRBD1 (6 bases). V gave up 4 bases and J gave up 0 bases, with 11 bases separating them. The CDR3 has 15 amino acids. CDR1 is SNHLY, CDR2 FYNNEI, per germline. The chain's CDR3 is CASSGEGTSTDTQYF. CDR3 sequence (DNA): TGTGCCAGCAGTGGCGAGGGGACAAGCACAGATACGCAGTATTTT.

The V gene is TRBV7-8, the J gene TRBJ2-4; a weak D match, TRBD2 (7 bases). CDR3 length: 18 residues. Between the trimmed V and J ends, which lost 3 bases and 1 base, there was a span of 19 bases. Germline V CDR1 and CDR2: SGHVS, FQNEAQ. CDR3 amino acids: CASSFFGRGISAKNIQYF. In nucleotides, the CDR3 is TGTGCCAGCAGCTTCTTTGGGAGGGGGATTTCCGCCAAAAACATTCAGTACTTC. The variable domain in full, with the rest retrieved from reference TRBV7-8 and TRBJ2-4, is GAGVSQSPRYKVAKRGQDVALRCDPISGHVSLFWYQQALGQGPEFLTYFQNEAQLDKSGLPSDRFFAERPEGSVSTLKIQRTQQEDSAVYLCASSFFGRGISAKNIQYFGAGTRLSVL.

The rearrangement uses TRBV5-1 and TRBJ2-3, with 7 bases matching TRBD2. V shed 2 bases, J shed 0 bases, and the junction held 0 bases outside the gene matches. CDR1 is SGHRS and CDR2 is YFSETQ in the germline V gene. The CDR3 is made up of 14 amino acids. As DNA, the CDR3 is TGCGCCAGCAGCTTTAGCGGGAGCACAGATACGCAGTATTTT. This codes for CASSFSGSTDTQYF.

The chain links TRBV5-8 to TRBJ2-5, with 9 positions matching TRBD2. From germline, CDR1 is SGHTS and CDR2 YDEGEE. Trimming removed 4 bases from V and 4 bases from J; junction bases left unmatched: 17. The CDR3 consists of 18 residues. The CDR3 here is CASSPLGSRGGLRETQYF. DNA for the CDR3: TGTGCCAGCAGCCCCCTGGGCTCGCGGGGGGGCCTAAGAGAGACCCAGTACTTC.

This clone was counted once. CDR3 nucleotides: TGTGCCAGCAGTTACGGGGACAGGAGCTCCTACGAGCAGTACTTC. The encoded protein is CASSYGDRSSYEQYF. This rearrangement joins TRBV6-5 to TRBJ2-7, with TRBD1 matching 8 bases. The germline V gene has CDR1 MNHEY and CDR2 SVGAGI. V lost 2 bases to trimming and J lost 0 bases; unmatched junction nucleotides: 3. This CDR3 is 15 amino acids long.